This entry describes one T cell receptor beta chain. The antigen is undetermined. This record comes from a study of long-term antiretroviral therapy in people with HIV. Findings and limits, study-wide: Clonal expansions arising prior to ART prevailed in the repertoire at every time point. Records did not include ART adherence, viral resistance or therapy changes.

Running of the v3.0 immunoSEQ assay took place at survey level. Samples were sequenced targeting about 35,000-55,000 T-cell genomes each. Measured with immunoSEQ multiplex PCR; TCRdb has only the in-frame clones, and not every one. The repertoire holds tens of thousands of clones, with approximately 79% as singletons. Deletions cut 4 bases from V and 11 bases from J, with 14 bases between. Germline assignment: CDR1 MNHEY and CDR2 SVGAGI. The CDR3 is made up of 12 amino acids. Each donor provided at least one pre-ART PBMC sample and at least two post-ART PBMC samples. The chain joins TRBV6-5 to TRBJ1-1, with D unresolved. This clonotype was sampled from a woman aged 40 to 50 with HIV. The source material was unsorted PBMCs, sampled 4.1 years after starting antiretroviral therapy. The chain's CDR3 is CASSSSKVMAFF. Written as DNA, the CDR3 is TGTGCCAGCAGTTCTAGTAAAGTGATGGCTTTCTTT.